This T cell receptor beta chain is drawn from a study of OX40 agonist ivuxolimab in advanced cancers. Describing the broader study: Ivuxolimab, which targeted the costimulatory receptor OX40 (CD134), was an agonistic, fully human IgG2 monoclonal antibody. Among the roughly 50 dose-escalation patients, about 19 had hepatocellular carcinoma, about 15 melanoma, 9 renal cell carcinoma and 9 head and neck cancer. In the dose-escalation cohort, approximately 83% of patients were male, and the mean age was approximately 60 years with a range of about 20 to 90. Partial responses occurred in three dose-escalation patients, of whom one had hepatocellular carcinoma and two had cutaneous melanoma. The point of sequencing TCRbeta in the periphery was to test whether ivuxolimab changed TCR sequence diversity and drove clonal T-cell expansion. Prior anti-PD-1, anti-PD-L1 or anti-CTLA-4 therapy was permitted, and 35% to 40% of dose-escalation patients had received checkpoint inhibitors. The paper covers the monotherapy dose-escalation part of the phase I ivuxolimab trial, which included N ≈ 50 patients. Intravenous ivuxolimab was administered to patients every 2 weeks at six dose levels: 0.01, 0.1, 0.3, 1.5, 3 and 10 mg/kg.

Points the paper makes about the study in general: At doses from 0.1 to 3.0 mg/kg, clonal expansion was seen in both CD4+ and CD8+ blood T cells between baseline and week 6. In the 0.1-3.0 mg/kg groups, partial responders had among the lowest normalized peripheral clonal expansion, particularly in CD8+ T cells. Low levels of normalized T-cell clonal expansion were also shown by some nonresponding patients. After ivuxolimab, expanded clones were on average more numerous among CD8+ T cells than among CD4+ T cells. The antigen specificity of the clonally expanded peripheral T cells was not determined.

Genomic DNA was isolated from the sorted cells so that the TCRbeta CDR3 region could be sequenced. TCRbeta CDR3 regions were sequenced using the immunoSEQ Assay. TCRdb provides this immuneACCESS table in a form limited to in-frame rearrangements. Some clones are lacking; in checked studies, under half of them reflect an unresolved V gene, and why the rest are absent is not known. Across this sample there are around 70,000 clones, with 75% to 90% seen only once. The ten largest account for 6.9% of the sample. The trial excluded patients who had a history of autoimmune disease or were on systemic immunosuppression. Peripheral blood for TCR sequencing was collected from all dose cohorts at baseline, on cycle 4 day 1, and on cycle 7 day 1. Samples came from an open-label, multicenter, first-in-human phase I dose-escalation trial of ivuxolimab. Adults with locally advanced or metastatic melanoma, renal cell, hepatocellular, or head and neck squamous cell carcinoma were enrolled in the trial. CD4+ and CD8+ T cells were sorted separately from peripheral blood before TCR sequencing.

The CDR3 holds 15 amino acids from the cysteine to the phenylalanine. Here the CDR3 DNA is all that survives: 45 bases in frame from base 1. CDR1 is given as SGHTA and CDR2 as FQGNSA, both from the germline V gene. Relative to germline, V is 4 bases shorter and J is 4 bases shorter, with 14 bases between their ends. Based on its abundance in the sample, this clone is medium-sized (0.01 to 0.1%). The antigen it binds to is not known. One base away there is no much larger clone; base qualities are not given. The chain uses TRBV7-2 and TRBJ1-3; perhaps TRBD1 is the D gene, with 6 bases matching. Sequences were derived from CD4+ or CD8+ T cells sorted from blood, sampled in a trial of the OX40 agonist ivuxolimab. The TCR originated in an adult with an advanced solid tumor such as melanoma, head and neck, liver or kidney cancer. The CDR3 protein is CASSYRTDLGNTIYF. The sequenced DNA: TGTGCCAGCAGCTACCGGACAGATCTGGGAAACACCATATATTTT.